This TCR beta chain originates from a study of blood T cell repertoires in COVID-19. Per the original data handling: Reference gene primer amplification in the assay estimated nucleated cell counts. Some clones are missing from TCRdb's copy, which holds only in-frame ones; the method was immunoSEQ multiplex PCR. The D gene and trimming were derived from the DNA, and the V and J assignments and clone size from that table. The repertoire consists of 75,000 to 95,000 clones, with about 82% occurring once and the leading ten covering around 3%. This sequence originates from a man in his fifties with acute or convalescent COVID-19. Material: peripheral blood.

The CDR3 protein is CASSEGLYGYTF. CDR3 DNA sequence: TGTGCCAGCAGTGAAGGGCTCTATGGCTACACCTTC. The rearrangement links TRBV2 to TRBJ1-2, with D unresolved. Trimming pared 1 base from V and 4 bases from J, leaving 4 bases between. The CDR3 totals 12 residues. Looked up from germline, CDR1 is SNHLY and CDR2 is FYNNEI.